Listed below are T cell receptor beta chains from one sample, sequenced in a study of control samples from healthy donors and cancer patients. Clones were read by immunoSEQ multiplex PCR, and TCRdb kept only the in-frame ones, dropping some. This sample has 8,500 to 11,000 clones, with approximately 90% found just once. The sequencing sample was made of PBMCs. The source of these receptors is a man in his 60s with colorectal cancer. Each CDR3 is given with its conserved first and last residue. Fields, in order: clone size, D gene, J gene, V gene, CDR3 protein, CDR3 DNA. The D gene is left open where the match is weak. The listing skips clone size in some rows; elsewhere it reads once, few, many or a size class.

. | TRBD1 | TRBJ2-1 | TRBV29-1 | CSVASGTSGGNEQFF | TGCAGCGTTGCCTCCGGGACATCAGGGGGTAATGAGCAGTTCTTC
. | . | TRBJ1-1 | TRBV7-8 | CASSLLPTGFSEAFF | TGTGCCAGCAGCTTATTACCCACAGGGTTCTCCGAAGCTTTCTTT
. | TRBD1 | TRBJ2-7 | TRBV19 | CASTPGQGTGEQYF | TGTGCCAGTACCCCGGGACAGGGGACGGGGGAGCAGTACTTC
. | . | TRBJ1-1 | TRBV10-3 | CAIRGVGFTEAFF | TGTGCCATCAGAGGTGTGGGTTTCACTGAAGCTTTCTTT
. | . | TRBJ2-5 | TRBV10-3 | CAISESLLQETQYF | TGTGCCATCAGTGAGTCGCTGCTCCAAGAGACCCAGTACTTC
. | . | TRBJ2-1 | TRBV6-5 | CASSAPYMNEQFF | TGTGCCAGCAGCGCGCCTTACATGAATGAGCAGTTCTTC
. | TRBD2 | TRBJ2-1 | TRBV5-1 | CASSLEAGGQLEQFF | TGCGCCAGCAGCTTGGAAGCGGGGGGGCAACTTGAGCAGTTCTTC
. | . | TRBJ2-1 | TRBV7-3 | CASSFKRGNEQFF | TGTGCCAGCAGCTTCAAGAGGGGAAATGAGCAGTTCTTC
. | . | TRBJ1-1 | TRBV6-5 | CATQDPAGVTEAFF | TGTGCCACTCAAGACCCCGCAGGGGTGACTGAAGCTTTCTTT
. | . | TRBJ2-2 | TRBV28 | CASVRGGEGAGELFF | TGTGCCAGCGTCCGAGGGGGTGAGGGAGCCGGGGAGCTGTTTTTT
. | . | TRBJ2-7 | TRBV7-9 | CASSLGTYEQYF | TGTGCCAGCAGCTTAGGGACCTACGAGCAGTACTTC
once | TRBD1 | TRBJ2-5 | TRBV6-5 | CASSFGTAFQETQYF | TGTGCCAGCAGTTTTGGGACAGCGTTCCAAGAGACCCAGTACTTC
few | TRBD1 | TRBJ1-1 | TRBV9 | CASSATGGWGTEAFF | TGTGCCAGCAGCGCCACAGGGGGCTGGGGCACTGAAGCTTTCTTT
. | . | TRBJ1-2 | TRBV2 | CASSEDGRYGYTF | TGTGCCAGCAGTGAAGACGGGCGGTATGGCTACACCTTC